This TCR beta chain derives from a study of blood T cell repertoires in COVID-19. Study context: Sample material is recorded as cDNA or gDNA derived from T cells, B-cell-depleted T cells, or PBMCs.

J was trimmed by 11 bases and V by 0 bases; bases with no gene match: 17. The CDR3 consists of 18 residues. Germline V gene data show CDR1 as SGHDN and CDR2 as FVKESK. Authors' methods: Amplification of reference gene primers provided the estimated nucleated cell counts. Clones were read by immunoSEQ multiplex PCR, and TCRdb kept only the in-frame ones, dropping some. The DNA was the basis for D and trimming; V, J and clone size are from that table. The sample gives over 200,000 clones, roughly four fifths of which show up once; approximately 8.1% is in the top ten. Sequencing was carried out using peripheral blood. The clonotype was recovered from a woman aged 45-60 years with active or convalescent COVID-19. The chain combines TRBV14 with TRBJ1-1; 11 bases line up with TRBD1. CDR3 sequence reads: CASSQDWTGGPSRMEAFF. In nucleotides, the CDR3 is TGTGCCAGCAGCCAAGATTGGACAGGGGGCCCCAGCAGGATGGAGGCTTTCTTT.